These 17 T cell receptor beta chains came from one sample sequenced in a study of PD-L1 blockade in urothelial cancer. Time point indicated: pretreatment peripheral blood. Using immunoSEQ multiplex PCR, the repertoire was profiled, and TCRdb retains in-frame clones only, with some absent. The sample has approximately 50,000 clones; 80% to 90% are singletons. The input for sequencing was PBMCs, taken around atezolizumab (anti-PD-L1) treatment. The receptors were sampled from a man in his sixties or seventies with urothelial cancer.

The V and J genes are TRBV29-1 and TRBJ2-3, with 10 bases lining up with TRBD2. Germline assignment: CDR1 SQVTM and CDR2 ANQGSEA. The CDR3 loop spans 14 amino acids. With 6 bases clipped from V and 6 bases from J, the junction kept 9 bases outside the gene matches. CDR3 sequence (DNA): TGCAGCGTCGCTAGCGGGGGAAGGTCCGATACGCAGTATTTT. Its translation: CSVASGGRSDTQYF.

This chain uses TRBV4-1 with TRBJ1-3; maybe TRBD1 (5 bases). The CDR3 is 16 amino acids. The germline V gene has CDR1 MGHRA and CDR2 YSYEKL. V was shortened by 0 bases and J by 0 bases, with 9 bases between the two germline ends. The CDR3 protein is CASSQDWGGSGNTIYF. The CDR3 nucleotides read TGCGCCAGCAGCCAAGATTGGGGGGGCTCTGGAAACACCATATATTTT.

In DNA, the CDR3 is TGTGCCAGCAGTCGAAACATGAACACTGAAGCTTTCTTT. It is translated as CASSRNMNTEAFF. This chain connects TRBV7-3 to TRBJ1-1; D unresolved. V shed 6 bases and J shed 0 bases, with 8 bases lying between them. Germline assignment: CDR1 SGHTA and CDR2 FQGTGA. This CDR3 is 13 amino acids long.

The chain joins TRBV15 to TRBJ1-5, with TRBD1 as a possible D gene (6 bases). The CDR3 is 15 amino acids. Trimming took 3 bases from V and 3 from J, leaving 12 bases between them. Germline V gene lookup returns CDR1 LNHNV and CDR2 YYDKDF (reference sequence). DNA of the CDR3: TGTGCCACCAGCAGGGACGGGACACCCAATCAGCCCCAGCATTTT. Translated: CATSRDGTPNQPQHF.

The CDR3 coding sequence is TGTGCCAGCACCCAATCTGAGGAGCAGTACTTC. This encodes CASTQSEEQYF. The chain recombines TRBV5-6 with TRBJ2-7; the D is unclear. Germline loops: CDR1 SGHDT, CDR2 YYEEEE. V gave up 6 bases and J gave up 7 bases, with 11 bases separating them. This CDR3 contains 11 residues. Together with reference TRBV5-6 and TRBJ2-7, the CDR3 gives the full variable domain: DAGVTQSPTHLIKTRGQQVTLRCSPKSGHDTVSWYQQALGQGPQFIFQYYEEEERQRGNFPDRFSGHQFPNYSSELNVNALLLGDSALYLCASTQSEEQYFGPGTRLTVT.

The chain joins TRBV5-1 to TRBJ1-1, with a tentative D call TRBD1 (6 bases). The CDR3 has 14 amino acids. Germline-derived CDR1 and CDR2 are SGHRS and YFSETQ. Trimming stripped 5 bases from V and 4 bases from J, with 15 bases between. CDR3 in amino acids: CASRLTGFGTEAFF. CDR3 in DNA: TGCGCCAGCAGACTAACAGGGTTCGGCACTGAAGCTTTCTTT.

This sequence joins TRBV25-1 and TRBJ2-1; 9 positions match TRBD1. Per the germline V gene, CDR1 is MGHDK and CDR2 is SYGVNS. The CDR3 contains 13 residues. Trimming cost V 4 bases and J 8 bases; bases outside gene matches: 3. CDR3 region: CASSANRGHEQFF. The CDR3, as DNA: TGTGCCAGCAGTGCAAACAGGGGGCATGAGCAGTTCTTC.

The J gene is TRBJ1-6, the V gene TRBV18; 12 bases are a match to TRBD1. V gave up 2 bases and J gave up 10 bases; unmatched junction bases: 3. The CDR3 consists of 15 residues. Germline assignment: CDR1 KGHSH and CDR2 LQKENI. The CDR3 protein is CASSPGTGGLSPLHF. The DNA of the CDR3 is TGTGCCAGCTCACCAGGGACAGGGGGCTTATCACCCCTCCACTTT.

CDR3 region: CASSSPGKWPQHF. In DNA form, the CDR3 reads TGTGCCAGCAGTTCCCCGGGGAAGTGGCCCCAGCATTTT. This rearrangement joins TRBV27 to TRBJ1-5, with D uncertain. V was cut by 4 bases and J by 9 bases, with 13 bases left in between. This CDR3 is 13 amino acids long. The V gene's germline CDR1 is MNHEY and CDR2 SMNVEV (reference sequence).

The chain joins TRBV6-6 to TRBJ2-3, with D unclear. Per germline, CDR1 MNHNY and CDR2 SVGAGI (reference sequence). The CDR3 sequence is 13 residues long. V lost 0 bases and J 2 bases, leaving 3 bases between the germline ends. CDR3 amino acids: CASSYSLTDTQYF. CDR3 sequence (DNA): TGTGCCAGCAGTTACTCCCTCACAGATACGCAGTATTTT.

This chain connects TRBV14 to TRBJ1-4; possibly TRBD1 for D (6 bases). V was shortened by 6 bases and J by 0 bases, with 14 bases between the two germline ends. The CDR3 sequence is 16 residues long. The germline CDR1 and CDR2 sequences are SGHDN and FVKESK. CDR3 in DNA: TGTGCCAGCAGTCTCGGAAGACAGGCAACTAATGAAAAACTGTTTTTT. Translation gives CASSLGRQATNEKLFF.

The sample holds one count of this clone. CDR3 bases: TGCGCCAGCAGCGGCGGGACAGGGAATGAAAAACTGTTTTTT. This sequence encodes CASSGGTGNEKLFF. V gene TRBV5-1 combines with J gene TRBJ1-4; 9 nucleotides align to TRBD1. The CDR3 runs 14 residues. Germline CDR1 SGHRS, CDR2 YFSETQ. Unmatched junction bases numbered 3, after V lost 4 bases and J lost 5 bases.

The V call is TRBV27, the J call TRBJ2-4, with 12 nucleotides matching TRBD2. Germline CDR1 and CDR2: MNHEY and SMNVEV (reference sequence). The V gene end was trimmed by 1 base and the J gene end by 8 bases; junction bases not matched to a gene: 12. The CDR3 contains 18 residues. As DNA, the CDR3 is TGTGCCAGCAGTTTATACGTTCCTAGCGGGAGGGCCATAGACATTCAGTACTTC. This encodes CASSLYVPSGRAIDIQYF.

The chain joins TRBV5-4 to TRBJ2-7, with 9 bases lining up with TRBD2. This CDR3 is 15 amino acids long. Germline CDR1 reads SGHNT; CDR2 reads YYREEE (reference sequence). V gave up 4 bases and J gave up 6 bases; unmatched junction bases: 11. CDR3 nucleotides: TGTGCCAGCAGCGAAACCGGGACTAGCTTCTCCGAGCAGTACTTC. This codes for CASSETGTSFSEQYF.

The chain joins TRBV5-1 to TRBJ1-4; 8 bases map to TRBD1. The CDR3 is 14 amino acids. With V trimmed by 7 bases and J by 8 bases, 10 bases remained unmatched. Germline CDR1 reads SGHRS; CDR2 reads YFSETQ. CDR3 amino acids: CASSPTGAEEKLFF. The DNA for the CDR3 is TGCGCCAGCTCACCGACAGGGGCTGAGGAAAAACTGTTTTTT.

The chain is built from TRBV21-1 and TRBJ1-2. TRBV21-1 corresponds to a pseudogene. The CDR3 contains 13 residues. The CDR3 DNA is TGTGCCAGCAGCCCGGGGGGTCTCTATGGCTACACCTTC. This encodes CASSPGGLYGYTF.

V and J are TRBV7-9 and TRBJ2-7; 9 bases are a match to TRBD1. The CDR3 spans 13 residues. V lost 5 bases, J lost 6 bases, and 5 bases stayed unmatched. Germline lookup yields CDR1 SEHNR and CDR2 FQNEAQ (reference sequence). The CDR3 region has the DNA TGTGCCAGCAGCCGACAGACAGGGGGCGAGCAGTACTTC. Translating it yields CASSRQTGGEQYF.